This T cell receptor beta chain was captured in a study of T cell responses to AZD1222 COVID-19 vaccine. Recipients boosted at about 4 weeks or about 12 weeks are pooled. Produced via immunoSEQ multiplex PCR; TCRdb's table is partial and in-frame only. This sample has tens of thousands of clones, with approximately 92% found just once. After removal of 5 bases from V and 6 bases from J, the junction contained 15 bases not matched to a gene. The CDR3 extends over 17 amino acids. Germline assignment: CDR1 SEHNR and CDR2 FQNEAQ (reference sequence). V and J are TRBV7-9 and TRBJ2-7; the match to TRBD1 covers 11 bases. The receptor's source is an adult who received the AZD1222 COVID-19 vaccine. Sequenced here: peripheral blood, sampled 28 days after the second AZD1222 dose. The DNA for the CDR3 is TGTGCCAGCAGCCGGACAGGGGGCGTCGCGGGAGTCTCCGAGCAGTACTTC. It translates to CASSRTGGVAGVSEQYF. Supplemented by reference TRBV7-9 and TRBJ2-7, the full variable domain reads DTGVSQNPRHKITKRGQNVTFRCDPISEHNRLYWYRQTLGQGPEFLTYFQNEAQLEKSRLLSDRFSAERPKGSFSTLEIQRTEQGDSAMYLCASSRTGGVAGVSEQYFGPGTRLTVT.